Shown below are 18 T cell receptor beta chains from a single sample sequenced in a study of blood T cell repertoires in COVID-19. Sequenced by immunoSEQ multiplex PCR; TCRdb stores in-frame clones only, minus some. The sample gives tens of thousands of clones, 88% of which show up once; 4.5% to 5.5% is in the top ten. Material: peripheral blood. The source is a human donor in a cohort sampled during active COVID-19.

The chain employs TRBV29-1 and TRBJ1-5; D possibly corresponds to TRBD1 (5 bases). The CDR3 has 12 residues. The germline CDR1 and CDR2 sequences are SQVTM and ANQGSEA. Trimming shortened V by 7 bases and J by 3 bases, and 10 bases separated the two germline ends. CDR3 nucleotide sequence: TGCAGCGGACAGTGGCCCAATCAGCCCCAGCATTTT. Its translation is CSGQWPNQPQHF.

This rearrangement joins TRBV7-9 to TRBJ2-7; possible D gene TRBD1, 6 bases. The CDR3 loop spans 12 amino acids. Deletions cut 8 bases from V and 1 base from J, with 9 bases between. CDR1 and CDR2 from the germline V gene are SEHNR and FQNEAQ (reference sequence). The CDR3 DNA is TGTGCCAGCGGGACACCGTCCTACGAGCAGTACTTC. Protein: CASGTPSYEQYF.

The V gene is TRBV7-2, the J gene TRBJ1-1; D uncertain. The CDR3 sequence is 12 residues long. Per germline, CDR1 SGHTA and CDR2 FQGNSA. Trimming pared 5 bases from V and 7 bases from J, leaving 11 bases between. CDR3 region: CASSTTRREAFF. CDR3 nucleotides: TGTGCCAGCAGCACAACACGTCGTGAAGCTTTCTTT.

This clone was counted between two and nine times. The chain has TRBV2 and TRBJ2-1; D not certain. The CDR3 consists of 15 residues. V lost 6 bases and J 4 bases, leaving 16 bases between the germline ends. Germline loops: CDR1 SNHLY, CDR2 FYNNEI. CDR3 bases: TGTGCCAGCAGGAGGTTAACGCGAAGGTACAATGAGCAGTTCTTC. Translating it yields CASRRLTRRYNEQFF.

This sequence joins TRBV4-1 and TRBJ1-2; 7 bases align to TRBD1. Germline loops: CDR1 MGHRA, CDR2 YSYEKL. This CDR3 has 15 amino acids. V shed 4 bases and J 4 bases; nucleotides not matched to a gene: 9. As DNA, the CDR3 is TGCGCCAGCAGCCGAGACAGGGAGGTTGGCTATGGCTACACCTTC. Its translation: CASSRDREVGYGYTF.

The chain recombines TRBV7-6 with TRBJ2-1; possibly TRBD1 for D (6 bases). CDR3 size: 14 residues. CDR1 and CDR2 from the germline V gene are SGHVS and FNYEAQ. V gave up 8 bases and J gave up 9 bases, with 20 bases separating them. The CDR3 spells CASLSNRAGSEQFF. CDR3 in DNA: TGTGCCAGCCTCTCAAACAGGGCTGGGAGTGAGCAGTTCTTC.

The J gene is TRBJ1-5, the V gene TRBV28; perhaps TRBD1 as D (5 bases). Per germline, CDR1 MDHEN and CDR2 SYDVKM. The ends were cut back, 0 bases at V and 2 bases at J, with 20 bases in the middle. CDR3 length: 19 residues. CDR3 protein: CASSLWTVGGWGRNQPQHF. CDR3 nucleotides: TGTGCCAGCAGTTTATGGACAGTGGGTGGGTGGGGTCGCAATCAGCCCCAGCATTTT.

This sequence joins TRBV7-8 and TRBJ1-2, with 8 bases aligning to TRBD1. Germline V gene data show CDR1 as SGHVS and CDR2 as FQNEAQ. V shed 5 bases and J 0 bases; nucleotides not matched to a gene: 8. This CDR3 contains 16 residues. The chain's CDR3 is CASSTQDRATNYGYTF. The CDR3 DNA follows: TGTGCCAGCAGCACTCAGGACAGGGCCACTAACTATGGCTACACCTTC.

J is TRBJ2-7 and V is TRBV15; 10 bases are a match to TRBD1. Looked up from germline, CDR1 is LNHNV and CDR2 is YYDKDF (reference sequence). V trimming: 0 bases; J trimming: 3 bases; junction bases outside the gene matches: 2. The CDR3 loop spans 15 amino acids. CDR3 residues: CATSRDRTGGYEQYF. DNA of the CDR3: TGTGCCACCAGCAGAGACCGGACAGGGGGCTACGAGCAGTACTTC. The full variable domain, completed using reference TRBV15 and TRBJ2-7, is DAMVIQNPRYQVTQFGKPVTLSCSQTLNHNVMYWYQQKSSQAPKLLFHYYDKDFNNEADTPDNFQSRRPNTSFCFLDIRSPGLGDTAMYLCATSRDRTGGYEQYFGPGTRLTVT.

The CDR3 reads CASSGQDEIGYTF. The CDR3 bases are TGCGCCAGCAGCGGACAGGACGAGATTGGCTACACCTTC. V usage is TRBV5-1 and J usage is TRBJ1-2; 7 bases align to TRBD1. The CDR3 loop spans 13 amino acids. With 4 bases clipped from V and 7 bases from J, the junction kept 7 bases outside the gene matches. Germline CDR1 and CDR2: SGHRS and YFSETQ.

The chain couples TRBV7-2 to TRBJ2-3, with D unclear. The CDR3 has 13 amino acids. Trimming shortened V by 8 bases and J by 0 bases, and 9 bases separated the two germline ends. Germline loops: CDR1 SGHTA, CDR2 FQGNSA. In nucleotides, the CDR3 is TGTGCCAGCGGCCACAAGAGCACAGATACGCAGTATTTT. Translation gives CASGHKSTDTQYF.

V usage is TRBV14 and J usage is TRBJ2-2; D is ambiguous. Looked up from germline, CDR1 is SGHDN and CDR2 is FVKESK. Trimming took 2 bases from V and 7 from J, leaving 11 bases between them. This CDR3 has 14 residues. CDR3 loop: CASSQLGRLGELFF. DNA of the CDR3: TGTGCCAGCAGCCAACTTGGGCGCCTCGGGGAGCTGTTTTTT.

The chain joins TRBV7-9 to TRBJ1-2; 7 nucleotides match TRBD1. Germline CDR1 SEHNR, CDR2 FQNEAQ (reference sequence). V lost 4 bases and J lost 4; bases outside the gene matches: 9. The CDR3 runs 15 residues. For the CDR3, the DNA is TGTGCCAGCAGCTCCACGGACAGGAATCTCTATGGCTACACCTTC. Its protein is CASSSTDRNLYGYTF.

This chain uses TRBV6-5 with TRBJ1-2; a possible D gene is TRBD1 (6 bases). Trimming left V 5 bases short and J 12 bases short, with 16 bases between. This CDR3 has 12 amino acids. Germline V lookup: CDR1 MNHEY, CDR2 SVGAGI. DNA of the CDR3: TGTGCCAGCAGTACTACAGGGAGCCCTCACACCTTC. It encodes CASSTTGSPHTF.

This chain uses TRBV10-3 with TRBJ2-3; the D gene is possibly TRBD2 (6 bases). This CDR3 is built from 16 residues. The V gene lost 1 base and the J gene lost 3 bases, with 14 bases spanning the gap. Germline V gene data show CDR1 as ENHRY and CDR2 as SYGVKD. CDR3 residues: CAISEYRETITDTQYF. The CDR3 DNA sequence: TGTGCCATCAGTGAGTACCGGGAGACTATTACAGATACGCAGTATTTT.

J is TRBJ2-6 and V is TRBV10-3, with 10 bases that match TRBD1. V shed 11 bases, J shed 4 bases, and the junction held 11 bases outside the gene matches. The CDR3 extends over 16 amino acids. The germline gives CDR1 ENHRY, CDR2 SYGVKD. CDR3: CAASGTGVFGANVLTF. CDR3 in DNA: TGTGCCGCGTCCGGGACAGGGGTGTTCGGGGCCAACGTCCTGACTTTC.

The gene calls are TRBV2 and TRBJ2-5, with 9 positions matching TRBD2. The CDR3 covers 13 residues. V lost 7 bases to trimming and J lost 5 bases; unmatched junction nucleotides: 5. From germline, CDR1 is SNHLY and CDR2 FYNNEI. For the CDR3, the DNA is TGTGCCAGCACCGGCGGGAGGGCGGAGACCCAGTACTTC. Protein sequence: CASTGGRAETQYF.

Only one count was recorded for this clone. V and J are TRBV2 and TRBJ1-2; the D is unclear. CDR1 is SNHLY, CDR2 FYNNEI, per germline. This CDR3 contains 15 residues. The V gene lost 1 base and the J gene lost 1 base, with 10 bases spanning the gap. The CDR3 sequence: CASSEGEAGNYGYTF. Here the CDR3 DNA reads TGTGCCAGCAGTGAAGGCGAGGCGGGTAACTATGGCTACACCTTC.